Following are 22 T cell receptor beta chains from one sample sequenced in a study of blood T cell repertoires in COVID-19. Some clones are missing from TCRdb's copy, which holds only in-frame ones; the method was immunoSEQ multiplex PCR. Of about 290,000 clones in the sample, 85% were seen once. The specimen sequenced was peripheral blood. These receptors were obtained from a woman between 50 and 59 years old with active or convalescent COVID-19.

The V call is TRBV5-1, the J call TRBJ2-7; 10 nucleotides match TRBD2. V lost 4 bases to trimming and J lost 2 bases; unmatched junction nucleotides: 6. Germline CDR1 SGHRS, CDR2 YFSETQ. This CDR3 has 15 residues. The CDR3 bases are TGCGCCAGCAGCCCCAGGACTAGCGGAGCCTACGAGCAGTACTTC. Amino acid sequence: CASSPRTSGAYEQYF.

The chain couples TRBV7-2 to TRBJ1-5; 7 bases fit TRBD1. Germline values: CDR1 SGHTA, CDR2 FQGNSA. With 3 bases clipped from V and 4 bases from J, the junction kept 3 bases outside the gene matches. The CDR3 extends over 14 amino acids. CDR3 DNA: TGTGCCAGCAGCTTGGGACAGACGAATCAGCCCCAGCATTTT. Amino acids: CASSLGQTNQPQHF.

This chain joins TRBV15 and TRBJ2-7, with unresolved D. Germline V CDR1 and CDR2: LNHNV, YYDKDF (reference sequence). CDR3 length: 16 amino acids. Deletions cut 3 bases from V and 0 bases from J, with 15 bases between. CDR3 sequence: CATSRGRGPYSYEQYF. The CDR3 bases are TGTGCCACCAGCAGGGGTCGAGGTCCTTACTCCTACGAGCAGTACTTC.

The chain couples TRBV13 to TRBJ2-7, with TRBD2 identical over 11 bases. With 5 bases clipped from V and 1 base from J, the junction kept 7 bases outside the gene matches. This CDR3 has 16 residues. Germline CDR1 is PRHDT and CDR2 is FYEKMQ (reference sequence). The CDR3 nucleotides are TGTGCCAGCAGCCTCGGCACTAGCGGGGGTTCCTACGAGCAGTACTTC. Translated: CASSLGTSGGSYEQYF. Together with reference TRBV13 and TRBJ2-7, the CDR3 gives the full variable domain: AAGVIQSPRHLIKEKRETATLKCYPIPRHDTVYWYQQGPGQDPQFLISFYEKMQSDKGSIPDRFSAQQFSDYHSELNMSSLELGDSALYFCASSLGTSGGSYEQYFGPGTRLTVT.

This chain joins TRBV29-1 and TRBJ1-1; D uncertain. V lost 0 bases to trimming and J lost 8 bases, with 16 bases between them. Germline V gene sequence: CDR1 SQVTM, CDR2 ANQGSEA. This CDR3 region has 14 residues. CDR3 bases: TGCAGCGTTGAAGAAAGAACGCCGCTGAGCGAAGCTTTCTTT. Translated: CSVEERTPLSEAFF.

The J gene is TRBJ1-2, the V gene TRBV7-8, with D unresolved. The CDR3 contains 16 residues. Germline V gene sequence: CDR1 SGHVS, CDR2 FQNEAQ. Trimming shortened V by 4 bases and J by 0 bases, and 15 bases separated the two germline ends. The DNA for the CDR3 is TGTGCCAGCAGCTCCCGGGTATCGGGAGCTAACTATGGCTACACCTTC. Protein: CASSSRVSGANYGYTF.

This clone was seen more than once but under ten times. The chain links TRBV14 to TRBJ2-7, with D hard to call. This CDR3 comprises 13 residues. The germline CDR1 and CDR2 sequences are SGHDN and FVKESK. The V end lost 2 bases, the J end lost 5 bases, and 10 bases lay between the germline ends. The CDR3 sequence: CASSQLRSHEQYF. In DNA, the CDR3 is TGTGCCAGCAGCCAATTGAGGAGCCACGAGCAGTACTTC. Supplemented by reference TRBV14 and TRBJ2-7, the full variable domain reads EAGVTQFPSHSVIEKGQTVTLRCDPISGHDNLYWYRRVMGKEIKFLLHFVKESKQDESGMPNNRFLAERTGGTYSTLKVQPAELEDSGVYFCASSQLRSHEQYFGPGTRLTVT.

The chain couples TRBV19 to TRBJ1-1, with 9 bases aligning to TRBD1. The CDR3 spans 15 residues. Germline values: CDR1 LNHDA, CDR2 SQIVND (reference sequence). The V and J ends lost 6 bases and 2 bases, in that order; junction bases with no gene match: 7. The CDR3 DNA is TGTGCCAGTAGGAAGCCGGGACAGGGCAACACTGAAGCTTTCTTT. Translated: CASRKPGQGNTEAFF.

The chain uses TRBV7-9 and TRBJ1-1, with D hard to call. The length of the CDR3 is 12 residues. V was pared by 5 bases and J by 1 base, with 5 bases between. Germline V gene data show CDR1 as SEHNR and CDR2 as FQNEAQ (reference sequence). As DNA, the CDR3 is TGTGCCAGCAGCCGGGAGAACACTGAAGCTTTCTTT. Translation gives CASSRENTEAFF. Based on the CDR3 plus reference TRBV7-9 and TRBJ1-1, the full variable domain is DTGVSQNPRHKITKRGQNVTFRCDPISEHNRLYWYRQTLGQGPEFLTYFQNEAQLEKSRLLSDRFSAERPKGSFSTLEIQRTEQGDSAMYLCASSRENTEAFFGQGTRLTVV.

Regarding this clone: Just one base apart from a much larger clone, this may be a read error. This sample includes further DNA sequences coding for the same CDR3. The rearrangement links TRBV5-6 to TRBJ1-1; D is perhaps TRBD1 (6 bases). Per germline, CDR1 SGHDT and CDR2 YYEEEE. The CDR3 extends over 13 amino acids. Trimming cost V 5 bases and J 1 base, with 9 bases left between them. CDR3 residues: CASRKTGNTEAFF. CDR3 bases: TGTGCCAGCAGGAAGACAGGGAACACTGAAGCTTTCTTT.

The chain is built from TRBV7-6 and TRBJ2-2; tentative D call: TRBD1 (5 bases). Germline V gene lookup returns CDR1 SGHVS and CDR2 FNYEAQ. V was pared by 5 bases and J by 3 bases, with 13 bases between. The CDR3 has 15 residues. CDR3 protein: CASSLRAPDTGELFF. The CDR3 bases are TGTGCCAGCAGCCTCAGGGCCCCTGACACCGGGGAGCTGTTTTTT.

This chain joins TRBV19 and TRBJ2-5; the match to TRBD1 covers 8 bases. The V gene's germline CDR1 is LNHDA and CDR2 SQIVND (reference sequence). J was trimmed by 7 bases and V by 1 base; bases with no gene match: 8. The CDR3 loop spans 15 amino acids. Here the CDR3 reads CASSIGSGGLTTQYF. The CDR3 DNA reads TGTGCCAGTAGTATAGGTTCAGGGGGCCTCACGACCCAGTACTTC.

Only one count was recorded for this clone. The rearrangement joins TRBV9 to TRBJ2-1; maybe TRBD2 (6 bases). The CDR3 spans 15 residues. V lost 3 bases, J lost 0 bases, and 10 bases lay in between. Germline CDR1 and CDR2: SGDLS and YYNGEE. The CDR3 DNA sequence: TGTGCCAGCAGCGCCCAGGAGGGCTCCTACAATGAGCAGTTCTTC. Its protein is CASSAQEGSYNEQFF.

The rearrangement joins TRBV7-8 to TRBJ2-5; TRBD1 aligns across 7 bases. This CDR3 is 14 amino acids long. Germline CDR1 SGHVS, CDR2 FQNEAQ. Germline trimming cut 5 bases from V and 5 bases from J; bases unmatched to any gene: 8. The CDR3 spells CASSLRDRAETQYF. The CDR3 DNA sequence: TGTGCCAGCAGCCTCCGCGACAGGGCGGAGACCCAGTACTTC.

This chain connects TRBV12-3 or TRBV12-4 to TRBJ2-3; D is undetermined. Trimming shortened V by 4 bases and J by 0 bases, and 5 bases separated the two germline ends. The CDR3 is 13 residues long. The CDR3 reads CASSSTSTDTQYF. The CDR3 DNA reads TGTGCCAGCAGTTCCACTAGCACAGATACGCAGTATTTT.

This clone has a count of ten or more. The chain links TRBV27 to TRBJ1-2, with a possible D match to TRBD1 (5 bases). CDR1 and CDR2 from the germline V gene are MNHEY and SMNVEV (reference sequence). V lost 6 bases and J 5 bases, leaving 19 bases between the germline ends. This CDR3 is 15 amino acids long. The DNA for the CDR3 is TGTGCCAGCAGAAGAGACGGGGGAGGCCAATATGGCTACACCTTC. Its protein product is CASRRDGGGQYGYTF.

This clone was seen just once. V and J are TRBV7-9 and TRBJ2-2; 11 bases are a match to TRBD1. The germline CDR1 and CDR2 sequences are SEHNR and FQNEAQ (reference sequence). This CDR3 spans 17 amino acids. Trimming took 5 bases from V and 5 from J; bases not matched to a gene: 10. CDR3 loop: CASSPVFRDRGTGELFF. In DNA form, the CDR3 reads TGTGCCAGCAGCCCGGTATTCCGGGACAGGGGGACCGGGGAGCTGTTTTTT.

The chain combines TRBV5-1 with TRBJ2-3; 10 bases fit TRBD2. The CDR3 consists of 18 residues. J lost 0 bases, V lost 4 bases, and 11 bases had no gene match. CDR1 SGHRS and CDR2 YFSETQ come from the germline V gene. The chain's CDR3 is CASSVVTSGTISTDTQYF. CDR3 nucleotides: TGCGCCAGCAGCGTCGTAACTAGCGGGACGATTAGCACAGATACGCAGTATTTT.

The CDR3: CSASLEGEGETQYF. In nucleotides, the CDR3 is TGCAGTGCTAGTCTGGAGGGAGAGGGAGAGACCCAGTACTTC. The chain uses TRBV20-1 and TRBJ2-5; tentatively, D is TRBD2 (6 bases). CDR3 size: 14 residues. CDR1 is DFQATT and CDR2 is SNEGSKA in the germline V gene (reference sequence). Trimming took 3 bases from V and 4 from J, leaving 15 bases between them.

CDR3 loop: CASSLDNTGLYGYTF. As DNA, the CDR3 is TGTGCCAGCAGCTTAGATAATACAGGGCTCTATGGCTACACCTTC. This chain joins TRBV7-9 and TRBJ1-2; D is possibly TRBD1 (6 bases). Trimming pared 1 base from V and 4 bases from J, leaving 13 bases between. Germline V gene lookup returns CDR1 SEHNR and CDR2 FQNEAQ (reference sequence). CDR3 length equals 15 residues.

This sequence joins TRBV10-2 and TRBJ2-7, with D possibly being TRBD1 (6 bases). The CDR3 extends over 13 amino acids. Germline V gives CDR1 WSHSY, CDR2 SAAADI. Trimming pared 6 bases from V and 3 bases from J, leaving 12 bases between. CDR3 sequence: CASSAGENYEQYF. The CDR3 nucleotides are TGCGCCAGCAGCGCAGGGGAAAACTACGAGCAGTACTTC.

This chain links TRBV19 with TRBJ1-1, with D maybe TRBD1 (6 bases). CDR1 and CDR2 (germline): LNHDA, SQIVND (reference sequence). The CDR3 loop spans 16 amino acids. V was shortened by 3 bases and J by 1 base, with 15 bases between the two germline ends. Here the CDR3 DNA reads TGTGCCAGTAGTATGGGGGCAGGCAGGAAGAACACTGAAGCTTTCTTT. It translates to CASSMGAGRKNTEAFF.